These 18 T cell receptor beta chains came from one sample sequenced in a study of cytomegalovirus exposure and HLA in healthy donors. Primers for the PCR totalled 60 Vbeta and 13 Jbeta. The protocol was immunoSEQ multiplex PCR, while the TCRdb copy is restricted to in-frame clones and leaves out a portion. The sample records more than 80,000 clones, roughly four fifths being singletons. Sequenced: PBMCs. All receptors come from a female donor in good health and CMV-seropositive.

The chain has TRBV2 and TRBJ2-3; D perhaps matches TRBD2 (6 bases). V lost 1 base, J lost 8 bases, and 10 bases lay in between. In germline, CDR1 is SNHLY, CDR2 FYNNEI. The CDR3 is 13 residues long. This CDR3 reads CASSEEYGGTQYF. The CDR3 coding sequence is TGTGCCAGCAGTGAAGAATACGGGGGTACGCAGTATTTT.

The chain has TRBV27 and TRBJ1-2; 7 bases are a match to TRBD1. CDR1 and CDR2 (germline): MNHEY, SMNVEV (reference sequence). The CDR3 has 13 amino acids. The junction had 9 bases not matched to a gene; V was cut back by 7 bases and J by 7 bases. In nucleotides, the CDR3 is TGTGCCAGCACCAACAGGGGACGGGGTGGCTACACCTTC. This encodes CASTNRGRGGYTF.

J is TRBJ2-7 and V is TRBV30, with 9 bases fitting TRBD1. Germline V CDR1 and CDR2: GTSNPN, SVGIG (reference sequence). The CDR3 consists of 13 residues. With V trimmed by 2 bases and J by 4 bases, 3 bases remained unmatched. CDR3 coding DNA: TGTGCCTGGAGTCGGGACAGGGCGTACGAGCAGTACTTC. The encoded protein is CAWSRDRAYEQYF.

CDR3 residues: CASNSEGLGSDTQYF. The CDR3 nucleotides read TGTGCCAGCAACTCCGAAGGACTAGGGAGTGATACGCAGTATTTT. The rearrangement links TRBV7-9 to TRBJ2-3; 7 nucleotides line up with TRBD2. CDR1 is SEHNR and CDR2 is FQNEAQ in the germline V gene (reference sequence). V shed 7 bases and J 6 bases; nucleotides not matched to a gene: 13. The length of the CDR3 is 15 residues. Full variable domain (remainder filled in from reference TRBV7-9 and TRBJ2-3): DTGVSQNPRHKITKRGQNVTFRCDPISEHNRLYWYRQTLGQGPEFLTYFQNEAQLEKSRLLSDRFSAERPKGSFSTLEIQRTEQGDSAMYLCASNSEGLGSDTQYFGPGTRLTVL.

The CDR3 nucleotides are TGTGCCAGTAGTGTCTTACTAGCGGGGGGCACAGATACGCAGTATTTT. Translated, it gives CASSVLLAGGTDTQYF. The V call is TRBV19, the J call TRBJ2-3, with 11 bases lining up with TRBD2. This CDR3 comprises 16 residues. Germline lookup yields CDR1 LNHDA and CDR2 SQIVND (reference sequence). J was trimmed by 1 base and V by 5 bases; bases with no gene match: 5.

The chain combines TRBV13 with TRBJ2-2, with D uncertain. The V end was cut by 1 base, the J end by 6 bases, with 3 bases between. Germline-derived CDR1 and CDR2 are PRHDT and FYEKMQ (reference sequence). The CDR3 extends over 12 amino acids. The chain's CDR3 is CASSLASGELFF. In DNA form, the CDR3 reads TGTGCCAGCAGCTTAGCGTCCGGGGAGCTGTTTTTT.

V gene TRBV30 combines with J gene TRBJ2-4; 9 bases fit TRBD1. Looked up from germline, CDR1 is GTSNPN and CDR2 is SVGIG (reference sequence). The V and J ends lost 5 bases and 3 bases, in that order; junction bases with no gene match: 11. There are 16 residues in the CDR3. The CDR3 reads CAWGIRDRVNKNIQYF. The CDR3 DNA is TGTGCCTGGGGGATCCGGGACAGGGTGAACAAAAACATTCAGTACTTC.

CDR3 loop: CAIGGGGTPAGNEQFF. The CDR3 DNA reads TGTGCCATTGGTGGTGGCGGAACTCCTGCGGGGAATGAGCAGTTCTTC. The V and J genes are TRBV15 and TRBJ2-1; possible D gene TRBD2, 6 bases. The germline V gene has CDR1 LNHNV and CDR2 YYDKDF (reference sequence). CDR3 length: 16 amino acids. Trimming cost V 10 bases and J 7 bases, with 26 bases left between them.

The chain combines TRBV29-1 with TRBJ2-7; 9 nucleotides align to TRBD2. The CDR3 has 16 amino acids. CDR1 and CDR2 (germline): SQVTM, ANQGSEA. With V trimmed by 8 bases and J by 2 bases, 16 bases remained unmatched. CDR3 coding DNA: TGCAGCACAGATGGATTGAGCGGGAGGAATGCCTACGAGCAGTACTTC. Encoded protein: CSTDGLSGRNAYEQYF.

The V and J genes are TRBV6-1 and TRBJ2-7; the match to TRBD1 covers 7 bases. Trimming at V came to 3 bases and at J to 6 bases, leaving 2 bases not matched to a gene. Germline loops: CDR1 MNHNS, CDR2 SASEGT. CDR3 length: 12 residues. The CDR3: CASSETGFEQYF. The CDR3 DNA reads as TGTGCCAGCAGTGAGACAGGGTTCGAGCAGTACTTC.

V and J are TRBV9 and TRBJ1-2; TRBD1 might be the D (5 bases). The CDR3 extends over 15 amino acids. Per the germline V gene, CDR1 is SGDLS and CDR2 is YYNGEE. V lost 6 bases and J 4 bases, leaving 19 bases between the germline ends. The CDR3 loop is CASTGFGGGSYGYTF. The CDR3 DNA reads TGTGCCAGCACGGGGTTCGGGGGAGGGAGCTATGGCTACACCTTC.

The rearrangement links TRBV2 to TRBJ1-1; TRBD1 matches at 9 bases. Trimming at V came to 6 bases and at J to 11 bases, leaving 10 bases not matched to a gene. Germline values: CDR1 SNHLY, CDR2 FYNNEI. The CDR3 contains 13 residues. CDR3 nucleotides: TGTGCCAGCAGGAGGGACAGGGAGGCTGGGGCTTTCTTT. This translates into CASRRDREAGAFF. Combining the CDR3 with reference TRBV2 and TRBJ1-1 gives the whole variable domain EPEVTQTPSHQVTQMGQEVILRCVPISNHLYFYWYRQILGQKVEFLVSFYNNEISEKSEIFDDQFSVERPDGSNFTLKIRSTKLEDSAMYFCASRRDREAGAFFGQGTRLTVV.

The chain uses TRBV2 and TRBJ1-5; possibly TRBD1 for D (5 bases). V gave up 5 bases and J gave up 9 bases, with 14 bases separating them. The CDR3 spans 13 residues. Germline V CDR1 and CDR2: SNHLY, FYNNEI. The CDR3 sequence: CASSSDSSVPQHF. The CDR3 DNA sequence: TGTGCCAGCAGTAGTGACAGCTCGGTGCCCCAGCATTTT.

This clone was found a few times. J is TRBJ1-3 and V is TRBV7-8, with D unclear. Germline V gene sequence: CDR1 SGHVS, CDR2 FQNEAQ. The CDR3 has 14 residues. V lost 5 bases and J lost 0, with 8 bases in between. The CDR3: CASSQQVSGNTIYF. CDR3 DNA: TGTGCCAGCAGCCAGCAGGTCTCTGGAAACACCATATATTTT.

This clone appeared once. This chain connects TRBV7-9 to TRBJ1-1; D gene unclear. Germline-derived CDR1 and CDR2 are SEHNR and FQNEAQ (reference sequence). V lost 3 bases, J lost 2 bases, and 10 bases lay in between. The CDR3 is 14 residues long. The CDR3 DNA reads TGTGCCAGCAGCTTCTCGGAGGGAAACACTGAAGCTTTCTTT. It translates to CASSFSEGNTEAFF.

Only one count was recorded for this clone. V usage is TRBV7-9 and J usage is TRBJ2-2; possibly TRBD2 for D (6 bases). Germline V lookup: CDR1 SEHNR, CDR2 FQNEAQ (reference sequence). CDR3 length: 13 residues. V was cut by 5 bases and J by 7 bases, with 11 bases left in between. CDR3 residues: CASSPTGVGELFF. For the CDR3, the DNA is TGTGCCAGCAGCCCAACGGGGGTCGGGGAGCTGTTTTTT.

The V call is TRBV19, the J call TRBJ1-1; D perhaps matches TRBD1 (6 bases). CDR1 and CDR2 from the germline V gene are LNHDA and SQIVND (reference sequence). The CDR3 has 14 amino acids. V was pared by 3 bases and J by 1 base, with 9 bases between. The CDR3 nucleotides read TGTGCCAGTAGTATCCGGACAGCGAACACTGAAGCTTTCTTT. Translated, it gives CASSIRTANTEAFF.

Worth noting for this clone: Germline and junction disagree at one end, which may indicate a read error. The V gene is TRBV29-1, the J gene TRBJ1-2; 8 bases are a match to TRBD1. CDR3 length: 15 amino acids. Looked up from germline, CDR1 is SQVTM and CDR2 is ANQGSEA. CDR3 nucleotide sequence: TGCAGCGCTCAGAAAGGACAGGGCGGTTACTATGGCTACCCCTTC. This translates into CSAQKGQGGYYGYPF. Looking up the rest from reference TRBV29-1 and TRBJ1-2 gives the full variable domain: SAVISQKPSRDICQRGTSLTIQCQVDSQVTMMFWYRQQPGQSLTLIATANQGSEATYESGFVIDKFPISRPNLTFSTLTVSNMSPEDSSIYLCSAQKGQGGYYGYPFGSGTRLTVV.